The rows below give T cell receptor beta chains drawn from one sample of a study of T-cell memory formation after mild COVID-19. TCRdb fed the 5' RACE reads into MiXCR, producing one record per CDR3 protein. Here the sample spans roughly 400,000 distinct CDR3 sequences, about a sixth being singletons. Material for sequencing was PBMCs or a T cell subset sorted from them (not recorded which). The receptor set was obtained from a man in his late teens or twenties who had mild COVID-19 (a few samples of this study predate the infection). Cell type and time point are not known. The CDR3 runs from the conserved cysteine through the conserved F or W. Each record gives: V gene, J gene, CDR3 protein.

>TRBV3-1|TRBJ1-2
CASSPQAVYGYTF
>TRBV4-3|TRBJ2-6
CASSRSPVWEAGANVLTF
>TRBV4-1|TRBJ1-5
CASSQGLSGQINQPQHF
>TRBV5-1|TRBJ1-6
CASSAGQGNSPLHF
>TRBV5-1|TRBJ2-5
CASSLAERGLETQYF
>TRBV7-3|TRBJ2-2
CASSLGAGFTGELFF
>TRBV3-1|TRBJ2-3
CASSHVTSGGILSTQYF
>TRBV12-3/TRBV12-4|TRBJ1-6
CASQFTGVRSPLHF
>TRBV20-1|TRBJ2-5
CSAPLRLAPQETQYF
>TRBV5-1|TRBJ2-1
CASSSGTTSYNEQFF
>TRBV9|TRBJ2-3
CASRPGQGRDTQYF